This record concerns one T cell receptor (beta chain) sequence. Distinct nucleotide sequences in the sample also encode this CDR3. The germline V gene has CDR1 SGHAT and CDR2 FQNNGV. V lost 5 bases, J lost 1 base, and 8 bases lay in between. The CDR3 consists of 13 residues. This entry is derived from a study of blood T cell repertoires in COVID-19. The wider study: T cells, B-cell-depleted T cells, or PBMCs provided the cDNA or gDNA that served as material.

The protocol was immunoSEQ multiplex PCR, while the TCRdb copy is restricted to in-frame clones and leaves out a portion. Found here are roughly 400,000 clones, around 87% of them singletons; the top ten hold 2% to 2.5%. V usage is TRBV11-2 and J usage is TRBJ1-2; D gene unclear. The sample taken for sequencing was peripheral blood. This TCR came from a woman aged 60 to 75 with COVID-19, enrolled during active disease. CDR3 protein: CASSPTVNYGYTF. CDR3 bases: TGTGCCAGCAGCCCCACGGTTAACTATGGCTACACCTTC.